Shown below are 22 T cell receptor beta chains from a single sample sequenced in a study of T-cell memory formation after mild COVID-19. Each CDR3 protein gets one entry after TCRdb re-called the 5' RACE reads with MiXCR. This table holds approximately 500,000 distinct CDR3 sequences, more than 20% found once. Sequencing was done on a sample of PBMCs or a T cell subset sorted from them (not recorded which). Source of these receptors: an adult woman who had mild COVID-19 (a few samples of this study predate the infection). Cell type and time point are not known.

This clonotype came up a few times. V and J are TRBV4-3 and TRBJ2-7; 13 nucleotides line up with TRBD2. This CDR3 has 15 amino acids. With V trimmed by 3 bases and J by 4 bases, 3 bases remained unmatched. Germline V gives CDR1 LGHNA, CDR2 YSLEER. The CDR3 DNA reads TGCGCCAGCAGCCAGGGGACTAGCGGGATATACGAGCAGTACTTC. This codes for CASSQGTSGIYEQYF.

The chain has TRBV5-1 and TRBJ1-4; a possible D gene is TRBD1 (6 bases). V was shortened by 4 bases and J by 3 bases, with 13 bases between the two germline ends. From germline, CDR1 is SGHRS and CDR2 YFSETQ. The length of the CDR3 is 15 residues. The CDR3 protein is CASSGRGGPNEKLFF. In nucleotides, the CDR3 is TGCGCCAGCAGCGGACGGGGGGGGCCTAATGAAAAACTGTTTTTT.

The chain recombines TRBV20-1 with TRBJ1-1, with unresolved D. This CDR3 has 12 residues. CDR1 and CDR2 from the germline V gene are DFQATT and SNEGSKA (reference sequence). V was shortened by 0 bases and J by 5 bases, with 7 bases between the two germline ends. CDR3 coding DNA: TGCAGTGCTAGAGATCGGTTTACTGAAGCTTTCTTT. Translating gives CSARDRFTEAFF.

CDR3 sequence reads: CASTHSPLSSYNEQFF. As DNA, the CDR3 is TGTGCCAGCACCCATAGCCCCCTAAGCTCCTACAATGAGCAGTTCTTC. The chain uses TRBV7-8 and TRBJ2-1; no clear D. This CDR3 comprises 16 residues. Trimming pared 7 bases from V and 0 bases from J, leaving 16 bases between. Germline V gene data show CDR1 as SGHVS and CDR2 as FQNEAQ. Complete variable domain (other parts from reference TRBV7-8 and TRBJ2-1): GAGVSQSPRYKVAKRGQDVALRCDPISGHVSLFWYQQALGQGPEFLTYFQNEAQLDKSGLPSDRFFAERPEGSVSTLKIQRTQQEDSAVYLCASTHSPLSSYNEQFFGPGTRLTVL.

This chain connects TRBV7-9 to TRBJ2-7; 13 bases fit TRBD2. The germline gives CDR1 SEHNR, CDR2 FQNEAQ (reference sequence). The CDR3 has 15 residues. With 2 bases clipped from V and 9 bases from J, the junction kept 7 bases outside the gene matches. The CDR3 nucleotides read TGTGCCAGCAGCTTATCCCGGACTAGCGGGAGTGCGCAGTACTTC. Translated, it gives CASSLSRTSGSAQYF.

V is TRBV11-3 and J is TRBJ2-3; TRBD2 matches at 13 bases. V was clipped by 3 bases and J by 3 bases; unmatched bases: 3. The CDR3 loop spans 16 amino acids. Germline loops: CDR1 SGHNT, CDR2 YENEEA. The CDR3 loop reads CASSFWTSGSTDTQYF. For the CDR3, the DNA is TGTGCCAGCAGCTTCTGGACTAGCGGGAGTACAGATACGCAGTATTTT.

The chain employs TRBV7-6 and TRBJ2-7; tentatively, D is TRBD1 or TRBD2 (6 bases each). CDR3 length: 14 amino acids. Trimming cost V 9 bases and J 3 bases, with 18 bases left between them. The germline V gene encodes CDR1 SGHVS and CDR2 FNYEAQ. CDR3 sequence reads: CARSRGTTNYEQYF. The CDR3 DNA is TGTGCCAGAAGCCGGGGGACAACTAACTACGAGCAGTACTTC.

V usage is TRBV4-1 and J usage is TRBJ1-1, with D hard to call. Between the trimmed V and J ends, which lost 4 bases and 0 bases, there was a span of 12 bases. Germline CDR1 and CDR2: MGHRA and YSYEKL. CDR3 size: 15 residues. CDR3 residues: CASSREFTVNTEAFF. In DNA, the CDR3 is TGCGCCAGCAGCCGCGAGTTTACAGTGAACACTGAAGCTTTCTTT.

This chain joins TRBV7-9 and TRBJ1-1, with D maybe TRBD1 (5 bases). Germline V gives CDR1 SEHNR, CDR2 FQNEAQ (reference sequence). The CDR3 loop spans 13 amino acids. V shed 4 bases and J shed 4 bases, with 10 bases lying between them. CDR3 sequence reads: CASSSPRGTEAFF. CDR3 coding DNA: TGTGCCAGCAGCTCCCCAAGGGGCACTGAAGCTTTCTTT. Together with reference TRBV7-9 and TRBJ1-1, the CDR3 gives the full variable domain: DTGVSQNPRHKITKRGQNVTFRCDPISEHNRLYWYRQTLGQGPEFLTYFQNEAQLEKSRLLSDRFSAERPKGSFSTLEIQRTEQGDSAMYLCASSSPRGTEAFFGQGTRLTVV.

This sequence joins TRBV6-5 and TRBJ2-5, with 10 bases lining up with TRBD2. The CDR3 consists of 15 residues. The ends lost 5 bases at V and 2 bases at J; junction bases unmatched: 5. CDR1 is MNHEY and CDR2 is SVGAGI in the germline V gene. CDR3 protein: CASSVAGGGQETQYF. For the CDR3, the DNA is TGTGCCAGCAGTGTAGCGGGGGGAGGACAAGAGACCCAGTACTTC.

J is TRBJ2-1 and V is TRBV4-1; 9 nucleotides agree with TRBD2. Germline CDR1 and CDR2: MGHRA and YSYEKL. V trimming: 1 base; J trimming: 7 bases; junction bases outside the gene matches: 11. The CDR3 is 17 amino acids. This chain's CDR3 is CASSQAGEASGVNEQFF. For the CDR3, the DNA is TGCGCCAGCAGCCAAGCAGGGGAGGCTAGCGGGGTAAATGAGCAGTTCTTC.

V usage is TRBV20-1 and J usage is TRBJ1-2; 8 bases agree with TRBD1. The germline V gene encodes CDR1 DFQATT and CDR2 SNEGSKA (reference sequence). Trimming took 2 bases from V and 0 from J; bases not matched to a gene: 5. The CDR3 spans 15 residues. CDR3 DNA: TGCAGTGCTAGACCGTCGGACAGGGCTAACTATGGCTACACCTTC. Translation: CSARPSDRANYGYTF.

This clonotype was detected many times. The rearrangement links TRBV7-2 to TRBJ2-3; 10 bases agree with TRBD2. The V segment lost 0 bases and the J segment 0 bases; nucleotides outside the gene matches: 9. The CDR3 extends over 19 amino acids. Germline-derived CDR1 and CDR2 are SGHTA and FQGNSA. CDR3 DNA: TGTGCCAGCAGCTTAGCCCCGATCGGACTAGCGGCTAGCACAGATACGCAGTATTTT. Protein: CASSLAPIGLAASTDTQYF. Full variable domain (missing parts from reference TRBV7-2 and TRBJ2-3): GAGVSQSPSNKVTEKGKDVELRCDPISGHTALYWYRQSLGQGLEFLIYFQGNSAPDKSGLPSDRFSAERTGGSVSTLTIQRTQQEDSAVYLCASSLAPIGLAASTDTQYFGPGTRLTVL.

The chain recombines TRBV29-1 with TRBJ2-2; 9 nucleotides match TRBD2. The V and J ends lost 7 bases and 1 base, in that order; junction bases with no gene match: 7. This CDR3 comprises 15 residues. Germline CDR1 and CDR2: SQVTM and ANQGSEA. The CDR3: CSARLAEKNTGELFF. The CDR3 DNA reads as TGCAGCGCTAGACTAGCGGAGAAGAACACCGGGGAGCTGTTTTTT.

The rearrangement joins TRBV7-9 to TRBJ1-2; 8 bases line up with TRBD1. After removal of 8 bases from V and 2 bases from J, the junction contained 10 bases not matched to a gene. The CDR3 is 15 amino acids. The germline V gene has CDR1 SEHNR and CDR2 FQNEAQ (reference sequence). CDR3 nucleotide sequence: TGTGCCAGCGCTCGGACAGGGAGTCCCAACTATGGCTACACCTTC. Its protein product is CASARTGSPNYGYTF.

In its sample, this clonotype was seen a few times. V gene TRBV7-8 combines with J gene TRBJ2-1; D possibly uses TRBD1 or TRBD2 (6 bases each). Trimming removed 1 base at V and 0 bases at J, with 13 bases between. Germline assignment: CDR1 SGHVS and CDR2 FQNEAQ. The CDR3 contains 17 residues. CDR3 in DNA: TGTGCCAGCAGCTTAGTTAGGGGGGTCAGCTCCTACAATGAGCAGTTCTTC. Translating gives CASSLVRGVSSYNEQFF.

The rearrangement uses TRBV14 and TRBJ2-5; 14 bases are a match to TRBD2. V gave up 1 base and J gave up 5 bases; unmatched junction bases: 3. Germline CDR1 is SGHDN and CDR2 is FVKESK. This CDR3 comprises 16 residues. CDR3 DNA: TGTGCCAGCAGCCAAGGACTAGCGGGAGGGCCCGAGACCCAGTACTTC. Its protein product is CASSQGLAGGPETQYF.

V usage is TRBV12-3 or TRBV12-4 and J usage is TRBJ1-1; D unresolved. The V gene lost 5 bases and the J gene lost 1 base, with 14 bases spanning the gap. The CDR3 spans 15 residues. CDR3 in amino acids: CASSNKRTGNTEAFF. The DNA of the CDR3 is TGTGCCAGCAGTAACAAAAGGACTGGGAACACTGAAGCTTTCTTT.

V gene TRBV12-3 or TRBV12-4 combines with J gene TRBJ1-6, with D hard to call. V was clipped by 7 bases and J by 5 bases, with 6 bases between them. The CDR3 totals 12 residues. The chain's CDR3 is CASTVNNSPLHF. The CDR3 bases are TGTGCCAGCACTGTTAATAATTCACCCCTCCACTTT.

The chain combines TRBV5-1 with TRBJ2-7; D not resolved. V lost 0 bases to trimming and J lost 3 bases, with 19 bases between them. The germline V gene has CDR1 SGHRS and CDR2 YFSETQ. The CDR3 length is 17 residues. The CDR3 loop is CASSLATMGIGFYEQYF. CDR3 bases: TGCGCCAGCAGCTTGGCGACGATGGGGATCGGATTCTACGAGCAGTACTTC.

This clonotype was found a few times. The chain has TRBV15 and TRBJ2-3; D ambiguous. Looked up from germline, CDR1 is LNHNV and CDR2 is YYDKDF (reference sequence). The CDR3 length is 15 residues. V lost 0 bases and J lost 0, with 7 bases in between. The chain's CDR3 is CATSREPTSTDTQYF. In nucleotides, the CDR3 is TGTGCCACCAGCAGAGAGCCGACAAGCACAGATACGCAGTATTTT.

Here the CDR3 DNA reads TGTGCCAGCAGCTCCTTTGGGCAGGGCGAAGCTTTCTTT. It codes for CASSSFGQGEAFF. The chain employs TRBV7-3 and TRBJ1-1; TRBD1 is a possible D gene (5 bases). CDR3 length: 13 residues. The germline V gene encodes CDR1 SGHTA and CDR2 FQGTGA. V was clipped by 4 bases and J by 8 bases, with 14 bases between them. The full variable domain, rest sourced from reference TRBV7-3 and TRBJ1-1, is GAGVSQTPSNKVTEKGKYVELRCDPISGHTALYWYRQSLGQGPEFLIYFQGTGAADDSGLPNDRFFAVRPEGSVSTLKIQRTERGDSAVYLCASSSFGQGEAFFGQGTRLTVV.